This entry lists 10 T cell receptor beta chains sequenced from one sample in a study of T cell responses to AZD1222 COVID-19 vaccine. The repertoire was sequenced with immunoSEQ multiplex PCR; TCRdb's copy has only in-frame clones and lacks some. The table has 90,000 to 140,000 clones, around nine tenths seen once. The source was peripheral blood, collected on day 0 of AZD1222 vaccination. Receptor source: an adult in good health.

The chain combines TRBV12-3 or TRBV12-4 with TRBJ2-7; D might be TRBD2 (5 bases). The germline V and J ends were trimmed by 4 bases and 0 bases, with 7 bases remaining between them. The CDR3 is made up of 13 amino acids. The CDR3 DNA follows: TGTGCCAGCAGTTCAACTAGCTCCTACGAGCAGTACTTC. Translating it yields CASSSTSSYEQYF.

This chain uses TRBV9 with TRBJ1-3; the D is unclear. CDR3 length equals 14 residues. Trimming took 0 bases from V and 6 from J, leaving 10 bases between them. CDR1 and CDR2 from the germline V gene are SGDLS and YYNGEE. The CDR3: CASSVESKPNTIYF. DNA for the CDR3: TGTGCCAGCAGCGTAGAATCGAAACCAAACACCATATATTTT.

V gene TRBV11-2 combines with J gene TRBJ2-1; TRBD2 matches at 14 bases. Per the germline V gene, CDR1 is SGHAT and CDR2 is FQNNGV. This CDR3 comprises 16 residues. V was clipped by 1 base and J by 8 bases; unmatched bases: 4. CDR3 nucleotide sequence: TGTGCCAGCAGCTTAGGACTAGCGGGAGGGCGGGATGAGCAGTTCTTC. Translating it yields CASSLGLAGGRDEQFF.

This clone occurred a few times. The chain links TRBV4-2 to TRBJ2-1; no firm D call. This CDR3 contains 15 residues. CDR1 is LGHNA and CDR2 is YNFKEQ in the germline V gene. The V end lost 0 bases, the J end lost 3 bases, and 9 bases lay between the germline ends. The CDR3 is CASSQDKQVYNEQFF. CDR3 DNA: TGTGCCAGCAGCCAAGATAAGCAGGTCTACAATGAGCAGTTCTTC.

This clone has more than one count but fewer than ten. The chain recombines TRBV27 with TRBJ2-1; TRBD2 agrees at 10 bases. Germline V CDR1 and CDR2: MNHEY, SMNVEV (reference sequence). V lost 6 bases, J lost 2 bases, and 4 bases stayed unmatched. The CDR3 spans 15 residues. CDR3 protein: CASRPGTSAYNEQFF. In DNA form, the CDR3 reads TGTGCCAGCAGGCCCGGGACTAGCGCCTACAATGAGCAGTTCTTC.

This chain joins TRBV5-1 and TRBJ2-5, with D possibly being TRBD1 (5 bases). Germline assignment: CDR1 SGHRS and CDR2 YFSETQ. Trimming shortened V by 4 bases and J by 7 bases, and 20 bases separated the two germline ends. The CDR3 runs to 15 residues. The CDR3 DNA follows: TGCGCCAGCAGCGTCGACAGATCCCCCGCCAGGACCCAGTACTTC. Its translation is CASSVDRSPARTQYF.

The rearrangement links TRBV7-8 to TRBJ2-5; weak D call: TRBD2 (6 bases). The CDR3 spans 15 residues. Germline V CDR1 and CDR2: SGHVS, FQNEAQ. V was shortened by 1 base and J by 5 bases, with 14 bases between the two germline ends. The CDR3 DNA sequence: TGTGCCAGCAGCTTAGTTGCTCTAGCGTGGGAGACCCAGTACTTC. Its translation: CASSLVALAWETQYF.

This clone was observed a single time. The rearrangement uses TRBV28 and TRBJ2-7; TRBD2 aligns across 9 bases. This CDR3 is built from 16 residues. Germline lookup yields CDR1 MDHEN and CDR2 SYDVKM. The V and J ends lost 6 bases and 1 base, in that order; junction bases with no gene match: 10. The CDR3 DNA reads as TGTGCCAGCAGACCCACCGGGACTAGCTTTTCCTACGAGCAGTACTTC. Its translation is CASRPTGTSFSYEQYF.

This CDR3 is CASSLGLAASVQFF. CDR3 DNA: TGTGCCAGCAGCTTAGGTTTGGCAGCTTCTGTGCAGTTCTTC. The chain joins TRBV7-9 to TRBJ2-1; D is unresolved. CDR3 length: 14 amino acids. V lost 1 base and J lost 12, with 16 bases in between. The germline gives CDR1 SEHNR, CDR2 FQNEAQ (reference sequence). Variable domain in full (rest from reference TRBV7-9 and TRBJ2-1): DTGVSQNPRHKITKRGQNVTFRCDPISEHNRLYWYRQTLGQGPEFLTYFQNEAQLEKSRLLSDRFSAERPKGSFSTLEIQRTEQGDSAMYLCASSLGLAASVQFFGPGTRLTVL.

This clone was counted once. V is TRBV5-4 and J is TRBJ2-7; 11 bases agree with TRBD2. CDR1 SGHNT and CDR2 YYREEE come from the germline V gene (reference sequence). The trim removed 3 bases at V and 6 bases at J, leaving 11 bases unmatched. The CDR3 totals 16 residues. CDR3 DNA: TGTGCCAGCAGCTGGGCCGCCGGGACTAGCGGTTCCGAGCAGTACTTC. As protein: CASSWAAGTSGSEQYF.